Each of the 29 T cell receptor beta chains below was sequenced from the same sample in a study of CXCR3-negative and CXCR3-positive naive CD8 T cells. Whole-study findings and limits: Naive cells positive for CXCR3 carried more hydrophobic TRB CDR3s than CXCR3-negative ones.

Libraries were UMI-labeled 5' RACE TRB cDNA. Following a re-call of the 5' RACE reads, TCRdb has one entry per CDR3 protein and lacks DNA. The record lists about 98,000 distinct CDR3 sequences, of which the ten most abundant hold about 1%. The antigens for these receptors are not known. Sequencing used naive CXCR3+ CD8+ T cells from blood. Described subset: CD45RO-CCR7+CD27+CD95- naive CD8+ T cells expressing CXCR3 (TNR3+). The receptors stem from a human donor in good health. Some clones in this sample may be carry-over from other donors' samples.

The rearrangement joins TRBV5-5 to TRBJ1-2; TCRdb designates TRBD1, a call that cannot be tested without DNA. The germline CDR1 and CDR2 sequences are SGHKS and YYEKEE (reference sequence). The CDR3 has 15 residues. This CDR3 reads CASSHDRDINYGYTF. Using reference TRBV5-5 and TRBJ1-2 for the parts outside the CDR3, the full variable domain is DAGVTQSPTHLIKTRGQQVTLRCSPISGHKSVSWYQQVLGQGPQFIFQYYEKEERGRGNFPDRFSARQFPNYSSELNVNALLLGDSALYLCASSHDRDINYGYTFGSGTRLTVV.

The gene calls are TRBV9 and TRBJ2-3; the TRBD1 assignment by TCRdb is unverifiable without DNA. The germline CDR1 and CDR2 sequences are SGDLS and YYNGEE. CDR3 length: 14 amino acids. The CDR3: CASSVGGGADTQYF.

V gene TRBV28 combines with J gene TRBJ2-3; TCRdb designates TRBD1, a call that cannot be tested without DNA. Germline values: CDR1 MDHEN, CDR2 SYDVKM. There are 14 residues in the CDR3. The CDR3 protein is CASSFRGVGDTQYF.

This rearrangement joins TRBV29-1 to TRBJ2-7; TCRdb's D call of TRBD2 is untestable without DNA. The germline V gene encodes CDR1 SQVTM and CDR2 ANQGSEA. This CDR3 is 16 amino acids long. The CDR3 is CSVELASGSFSYEQYF.

The rearrangement links TRBV9 to TRBJ2-3. CDR1 is SGDLS, CDR2 YYNGEE, per germline. The CDR3 runs to 17 residues. CDR3 region: CASSDQLAGVGTDTQYF.

The V gene is TRBV20-1, the J gene TRBJ2-2; TCRdb picks TRBD1, but there is no DNA to check that call. The CDR3 is made up of 14 amino acids. Per germline, CDR1 DFQATT and CDR2 SNEGSKA (reference sequence). The CDR3 spells CSAKGQGDTGELFF.

The V call is TRBV4-2, the J call TRBJ2-1; the D gene TCRdb calls, TRBD1, cannot be checked with no DNA. The CDR3 is 15 residues long. The germline gives CDR1 LGHNA, CDR2 YNFKEQ. The CDR3 reads CASSQEDRGGNEQFF.

The rearrangement uses TRBV12-3 or TRBV12-4 and TRBJ1-1; TCRdb proposes TRBD1, but this gene call is untestable without DNA. The CDR3 length is 16 residues. The CDR3 reads CASSPPRQGLNTEAFF.

V and J are TRBV15 and TRBJ2-2; TCRdb's D gene call, TRBD2, goes unchecked for lack of DNA. CDR1 LNHNV and CDR2 YYDKDF come from the germline V gene (reference sequence). The CDR3 is 15 amino acids. The CDR3 sequence is CATSRDRGYHGELFF. Full variable domain (outside the CDR3, taken from reference TRBV15 and TRBJ2-2): DAMVIQNPRYQVTQFGKPVTLSCSQTLNHNVMYWYQQKSSQAPKLLFHYYDKDFNNEADTPDNFQSRRPNTSFCFLDIRSPGLGDTAMYLCATSRDRGYHGELFFGEGSRLTVL.

V and J are TRBV28 and TRBJ1-4. The V gene's germline CDR1 is MDHEN and CDR2 SYDVKM. The CDR3 totals 15 residues. The chain's CDR3 is CASSLLKATNEKLFF.

The chain combines TRBV9 with TRBJ2-7; the D call of TRBD2 rests on TCRdb alone, since no DNA is present to check it. There are 14 residues in the CDR3. CDR1 and CDR2 from the germline V gene are SGDLS and YYNGEE. CDR3 residues: CASSVGAGTYEQYF.

The V gene is TRBV29-1, the J gene TRBJ2-7; TCRdb names TRBD1, which stays unverified in the absence of DNA. The CDR3 sequence is 16 residues long. The germline gives CDR1 SQVTM, CDR2 ANQGSEA. The CDR3 reads CSVEDDPDREGYEQYF.

The J gene is TRBJ2-2, the V gene TRBV6-2 or TRBV6-3. The CDR3 consists of 11 residues. CDR1 MNHEY and CDR2 SVGEGT come from the germline V gene. The CDR3 spells CASSISGELFF.

This chain uses TRBV7-2 with TRBJ2-7; there is no DNA to check the TCRdb D call of TRBD2. In germline, CDR1 is SGHTA, CDR2 FQGNSA. This CDR3 is 18 amino acids long. CDR3 residues: CASSLDLLAGGPVYEQYF.

The CDR3 protein is CSAGGDRSSYEQYF. The V call is TRBV20-1, the J call TRBJ2-7; absent DNA, TCRdb's TRBD1 call cannot be checked. Germline lookup yields CDR1 DFQATT and CDR2 SNEGSKA (reference sequence). The CDR3 is 14 residues long.

This rearrangement joins TRBV4-3 to TRBJ2-7; with no DNA, the TCRdb D assignment of TRBD1 cannot be verified. The CDR3 has 19 residues. Germline CDR1 is LGHNA and CDR2 is YSLEER. This CDR3 is CASSQARGLQDTLPYEQYF.

The V gene is TRBV11-2, the J gene TRBJ2-7; the TRBD1 assignment by TCRdb is unverifiable without DNA. CDR1 and CDR2 (germline): SGHAT, FQNNGV. The CDR3 runs to 15 residues. The CDR3 loop reads CASSLGTSTWWEQYF.

CDR3 loop: CAISESHRLDNEQFF. V gene TRBV10-3 combines with J gene TRBJ2-1. The CDR3 runs to 15 residues. Looked up from germline, CDR1 is ENHRY and CDR2 is SYGVKD.

V gene TRBV30 combines with J gene TRBJ2-7; the D gene TCRdb calls, TRBD1, cannot be checked with no DNA. The CDR3 runs to 11 residues. The V gene's germline CDR1 is GTSNPN and CDR2 SVGIG (reference sequence). CDR3 residues: CASDRGYEQYF.

The chain recombines TRBV3-1 with TRBJ2-7; without DNA, the TCRdb call of TRBD2 cannot be checked. The germline V gene has CDR1 LGHDT and CDR2 YNNKEL (reference sequence). The CDR3 has 18 amino acids. This CDR3 is CASSQDEGIAGDSYEQYF.

This rearrangement joins TRBV28 to TRBJ2-3; the TCRdb call, TRBD1, lacks DNA for checking. The CDR3 totals 15 residues. CDR1 is MDHEN, CDR2 SYDVKM, per germline. CDR3 in amino acids: CASSYPGQGSDTQYF.

The chain carries TRBV28 and TRBJ2-7; TCRdb reports TRBD1, a call that lacks DNA to check it against. There are 14 residues in the CDR3. CDR1 MDHEN and CDR2 SYDVKM come from the germline V gene. The CDR3 loop is CASSRAPTLYEQYF.

The chain has TRBV7-9 and TRBJ2-4; TCRdb proposes TRBD1, but this gene call is untestable without DNA. The CDR3 has 13 amino acids. CDR1 SEHNR and CDR2 FQNEAQ come from the germline V gene (reference sequence). The CDR3 sequence is CASSPRQVRIQYF.

J is TRBJ2-7 and V is TRBV25-1; with no DNA, the TCRdb D assignment of TRBD1 cannot be verified. The CDR3 contains 14 residues. Germline loops: CDR1 MGHDK, CDR2 SYGVNS. The CDR3 reads CASSEGTGTYEQYF.

The J gene is TRBJ2-5, the V gene TRBV20-1; TCRdb outputs TRBD2, but without DNA this stays unchecked. Germline V lookup: CDR1 DFQATT, CDR2 SNEGSKA (reference sequence). The CDR3 is 14 amino acids. The CDR3 loop reads CSAVRGPFQETQYF.

V and J are TRBV30 and TRBJ2-5; TCRdb proposes TRBD2, but this gene call is untestable without DNA. The CDR3 is 15 residues long. Germline V CDR1 and CDR2: GTSNPN, SVGIG (reference sequence). The CDR3 sequence: CAWTNPGLGEETQYF.

The genes are TRBV27 and TRBJ2-7; TCRdb's assignment of TRBD1 cannot be checked, as there is no DNA. The CDR3 covers 15 residues. Looked up from germline, CDR1 is MNHEY and CDR2 is SMNVEV (reference sequence). The CDR3 loop is CASSLSGGSSYEQYF.

V and J are TRBV29-1 and TRBJ1-2. CDR3 size: 14 residues. Germline assignment: CDR1 SQVTM and CDR2 ANQGSEA. Here the CDR3 reads CSEGPREVDYGYTF.

The rearrangement joins TRBV7-8 to TRBJ2-1; TCRdb's D call, TRBD1, is unchecked because there is no DNA. The germline V gene encodes CDR1 SGHVS and CDR2 FQNEAQ. The CDR3 is 15 residues long. Here the CDR3 reads CASSAPGGTGHEQFF.